This T cell receptor (beta chain) stems from a study of T cells in Graves' hyperthyroidism and ophthalmopathy. The J segment lost 4 bases and the V segment lost 3 bases, leaving 12 bases of the junction unmatched. The CDR3 covers 16 residues. In germline, CDR1 is SQVTM, CDR2 ANQGSEA. RNA transcripts yielded amplified TCR beta CDR3 regions. HTBI primers drove first-round RT-PCR of the TCR CDR3. TCRdb re-called the multiplex PCR reads through MiXCR, storing one row per CDR3 protein. There are some 570,000 distinct CDR3 sequences in the sample; approximately 14% occur only once, and 6.5% to 9% lies in the top ten. Exclusion of a patient resulted from uncontrolled infection, other autoimmune disease, pregnancy or lactation.

The chain couples TRBV29-1 to TRBJ2-7; the match to TRBD1 covers 10 bases. The sample was blood. This clonotype was sampled from a woman aged 18 to 35 with Graves' ophthalmopathy. The CDR3 DNA follows: TGCAGCGTTGACGGGACAGGGGAGGGGGCTCCTTACGAGCAGTACTTC. Amino acid sequence: CSVDGTGEGAPYEQYF.